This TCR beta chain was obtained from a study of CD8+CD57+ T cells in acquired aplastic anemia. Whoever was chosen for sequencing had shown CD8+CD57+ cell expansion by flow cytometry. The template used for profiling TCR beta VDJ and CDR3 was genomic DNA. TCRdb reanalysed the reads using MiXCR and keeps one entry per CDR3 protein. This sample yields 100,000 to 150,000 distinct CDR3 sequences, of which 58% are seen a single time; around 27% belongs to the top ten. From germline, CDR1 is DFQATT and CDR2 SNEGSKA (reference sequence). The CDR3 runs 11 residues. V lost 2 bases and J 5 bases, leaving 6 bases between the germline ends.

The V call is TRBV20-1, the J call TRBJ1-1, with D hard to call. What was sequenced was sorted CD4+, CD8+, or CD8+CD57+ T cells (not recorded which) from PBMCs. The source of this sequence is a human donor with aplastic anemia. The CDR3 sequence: CSARPQTEAFF. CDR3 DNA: TGCAGTGCTAGACCCCAGACTGAAGCTTTCTTT.